These T cell receptor beta chains were read from a single sample in a study of cytomegalovirus exposure and HLA in healthy donors. Some clones are missing from TCRdb's copy, which holds only in-frame ones; the method was immunoSEQ multiplex PCR. Of about 270,000 clones listed, 75% to 90% are singletons. The sample taken for sequencing was PBMCs. These receptors came from a man between 35 and 55 years old in good health and CMV-seropositive. Each CDR3 is given without its conserved first and last residue. Each record gives: V gene, D gene, CDR3 protein. The D gene is left open where the match is weak.

TRBV5-8	.	ASSPLYEQY
TRBV28	TRBD1	ASSLPLTGVKETQY
TRBV9	TRBD1	ASSKQGANEKLF
TRBV18	.	ASSVGSNYGYT
TRBV19	.	ASRTSSWNTDTQY
TRBV25-1	.	ASSVAGRETQY
TRBV5-6	TRBD1	ASSGDRGAGEQY
TRBV5-4	TRBD2	ASTPGSGRATYEQY
TRBV2	TRBD1	ASRRDRGTNEKLF
TRBV13	TRBD2	ASSAVYRRGRTDTQY
TRBV18	TRBD1	ASSPGTGSYEQY
TRBV6-5	TRBD2	ASSPQREVVEQY
TRBV14	.	ASSSSGSYGYT
TRBV15	TRBD1	ATSRDRTGFTEAF
TRBV11-3	TRBD2	ASSPGLAGAPGANVLT
TRBV28	TRBD2	ASNSLAGGSYEQY
TRBV5-6	.	ASSLGRDDKNIQY
TRBV29-1	TRBD1	SAVRGQGANGYT
TRBV18	TRBD2	ASSPLGAGGYNEQF
TRBV18	.	ASSPGQNMNTEAF
TRBV7-9	.	ASSLPGTDTQY
TRBV7-6	.	ASSPGNEKLF
TRBV6-5	TRBD1	ASTLTGGLETQY
TRBV5-1	TRBD1	ASSVYTGTASYEQY
TRBV6-1	TRBD1	ASSLHRGRVDEQY
TRBV19	.	ASSMTAGSYNEQF
TRBV9	.	ASSATGGTQY
TRBV15	TRBD2	ATSRVLAGPTYEQY
TRBV27	TRBD1	ATQGGAETGELF